Detailed here is one T cell receptor beta chain. The data are from a study of technical replicates of blood from a few donors. TCRdb keeps only in-frame clones here, not all; method: immunoSEQ multiplex PCR. Of tens of thousands of clones listed, over 75% were seen once; the top ten hold 4.5% to 5%. V was pared by 4 bases and J by 0 bases, with 14 bases between. This CDR3 comprises 16 residues. Germline CDR1 and CDR2: SGHKS and YYEKEE (reference sequence). The sequenced material came from PBMCs. The TCR originated in a human donor in good health. Some clones in this sample may be carry-over from other donors' samples. The chain links TRBV5-5 to TRBJ1-3; D might be TRBD1 (6 bases). The CDR3 DNA is TGTGCCAGCAGCCTGGGGGGGGGCCCCTCTGGAAACACCATATATTTT. Translation: CASSLGGGPSGNTIYF.